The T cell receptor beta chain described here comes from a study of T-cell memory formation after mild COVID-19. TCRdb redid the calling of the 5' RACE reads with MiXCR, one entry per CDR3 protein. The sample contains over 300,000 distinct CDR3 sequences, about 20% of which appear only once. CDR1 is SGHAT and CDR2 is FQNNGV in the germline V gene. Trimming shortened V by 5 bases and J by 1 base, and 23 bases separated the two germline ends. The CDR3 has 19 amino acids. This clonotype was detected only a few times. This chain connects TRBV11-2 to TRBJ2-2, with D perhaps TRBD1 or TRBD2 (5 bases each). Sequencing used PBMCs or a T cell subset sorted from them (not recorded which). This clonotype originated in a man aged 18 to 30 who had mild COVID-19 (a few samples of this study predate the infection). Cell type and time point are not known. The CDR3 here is CASSPVFILRGRNTGELFF. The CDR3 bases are TGTGCCAGCAGCCCTGTTTTTATTCTCCGGGGCCGGAACACCGGGGAGCTGTTTTTT.